A selection of T cell receptor beta chains follows, all from one sample in a study of blood T cell repertoires in COVID-19. Clones were sequenced by immunoSEQ multiplex PCR, and TCRdb holds only the in-frame ones, with some missing. Of over 400,000 clones listed, 70% to 90% are singletons. The sample taken for sequencing was peripheral blood. These receptors all stem from a human donor in a cohort sampled during active COVID-19. The CDR3 runs from the conserved cysteine through the conserved F or W. D genes are given only for firm matches. Clone size appears in some rows only: once, few, many, or a class for an expanded clone.

v_gene	j_gene	d_gene	abundance	CDR3nt	CDR3aa
TRBV7-6	TRBJ2-1	TRBD2	.	TGTGCCAGCAGCCAGGGACTAGCAATGAATGAGCAGTTCTTC	CASSQGLAMNEQFF
TRBV7-3	TRBJ2-7	TRBD1	.	TGTGCCAGCAGCCCCGGACAGGGGGGTCGACAGTACTTC	CASSPGQGGRQYF
TRBV19	TRBJ1-2	.	.	TGTGCCAGTAGGTACGAGCCCCACGGGAGCTACACCTTC	CASRYEPHGSYTF
TRBV30	TRBJ2-1	.	.	TGTGCCTGGAATAGGGAGTTGAATGAGCAGTTCTTC	CAWNRELNEQFF
TRBV6-5	TRBJ1-1	.	.	TGTGCCAGCAGTTACACAGGACCAAACACTGAAGCTTTCTTT	CASSYTGPNTEAFF
TRBV18	TRBJ2-7	.	.	TGTGCCAGCTCACCGTTAGTGGAGGAGCAGTACTTC	CASSPLVEEQYF
TRBV28	TRBJ1-1	.	.	TGTGCCAGCAGTTTATATGTTGAGGACACTGAAGCTTTCTTT	CASSLYVEDTEAFF
TRBV7-2	TRBJ1-3	.	.	TGTGCCAGCAGCTTAAGGGAGGCTGGAAACACCATATATTTT	CASSLREAGNTIYF
TRBV19	TRBJ1-2	.	.	TGTGCCAGTAGGTACAGGCAGATCTATGGCTACACCTTC	CASRYRQIYGYTF
TRBV9	TRBJ2-1	.	.	TGTGCCAGCAGCGTAGTAGGAGAGAGCTCCTACAATGAGCAGTTCTTC	CASSVVGESSYNEQFF
TRBV11-2	TRBJ2-3	.	.	TGTGCCAGCAGCTTAGCCTTGGGCGTGCCCACAGATACGCAGTATTTT	CASSLALGVPTDTQYF
TRBV9	TRBJ2-6	.	.	TGTGCCAGCAGAGGGGCGGGGGCCAACGTCCTGACTTTC	CASRGAGANVLTF
TRBV19	TRBJ1-4	.	.	TGTGCCAGTAGTACTCACAGGGAAACCGAAAAACTGTTTTTT	CASSTHRETEKLFF
TRBV24-1	TRBJ1-5	TRBD1	.	TGTGCCACCAGTGAGAGGGGGCCCTCCCAGCCCCAGCATTTT	CATSERGPSQPQHF
TRBV19	TRBJ2-5	TRBD1	.	TGTGCCAGCGGGACAGGGGAGGGATGGCGTGAGACCCAGTACTTC	CASGTGEGWRETQYF
TRBV5-1	TRBJ2-2	.	once	TGCGCCAGCAGCCCGCTGGCGGGGAACACCGGGGAGCTGTTTTTT	CASSPLAGNTGELFF
TRBV5-4	TRBJ2-7	TRBD2	.	TGTGCCAGCAGCTTGGTGGCTAGCGGGAACGTGCAGTACTTC	CASSLVASGNVQYF
TRBV6-5	TRBJ2-2	.	few	TGTGCCAGCAGTCAGGCTAGAGGGACCGGGGAGCTGTTTTTT	CASSQARGTGELFF
TRBV12-3/TRBV12-4	TRBJ2-7	.	.	TGTGCCAGCAGATGGGGGCGATCCTACGAGCAGTACTTC	CASRWGRSYEQYF
TRBV7-6	TRBJ2-3	.	.	TGTGCCAGCACTCCGGACTCTAGCACAGATACGCAGTATTTT	CASTPDSSTDTQYF
TRBV2	TRBJ1-5	TRBD1	.	TGTGCCAGCACCGTGGGGACAGGGAACAATCAGCCCCAGCATTTT	CASTVGTGNNQPQHF
TRBV3-1/TRBV3-2	TRBJ2-1	TRBD2	.	TGTGCCAGCAGCCAGGGGACTAGCGTGGATGGCAATGAGCAGTTCTTC	CASSQGTSVDGNEQFF
TRBV4-1	TRBJ2-1	TRBD2	.	TGCGCCAGCAGCCCCGGGACTAGCGGGAGGACTACCCCCTCCTACAATGAGCAGTTCTTC	CASSPGTSGRTTPSYNEQFF
TRBV30	TRBJ2-5	TRBD2	.	TGTGCCTGGAGTGTACTAGCGGGCTCGCAAGAGACCCAGTACTTC	CAWSVLAGSQETQYF
TRBV6-5	TRBJ1-4	.	.	TGTGCCAGTGAAAGGACAGCAACTAATGAAAAACTGTTTTTT	CASERTATNEKLFF
TRBV7-2	TRBJ2-7	.	.	TGTGCCAGCAGCTCTCAACGGGGGCGGGAGTGGGTCTACGAGCAGTACTTC	CASSSQRGREWVYEQYF
TRBV7-8	TRBJ1-6	.	.	TGTGCCAGCAGCCCCATCAATTCACCCCTCCACTTT	CASSPINSPLHF